This T cell receptor (beta chain) was sequenced for a study of cytotoxic CD8 clonotypes in ibrutinib-treated CLL. Study context: Investigators reported about 25 partial and 2 complete responses; after median around 63 months, roughly 15 patients remained remitted and roughly 12 progressed.

Repertoires were generated with immunoSEQ multiplex PCR, while TCRdb's copy carries only in-frame clones and drops some. The data show roughly 330,000 clones, roughly 70% seen once. Study outcomes and limitations: Patients with sustained remission and those progressing were sampled at differing times. Baseline levels were approached again at progression, after clonality had risen at ibrutinib response.

About this clone: Its specificity is unknown.

This clonotype was sampled from a human donor with chronic lymphocytic leukemia. This sample comprised PBMCs, obtained after 36 months of ibrutinib treatment.

As DNA, the CDR3 is TGTGCCAGCAGCCGAGGGGCCGGGACAGGGAAAACCGGGGAGCTGTTTTTT. Amino acids: CASSRGAGTGKTGELFF. V gene TRBV25-1 combines with J gene TRBJ2-2, with 9 bases that match TRBD1. The germline V gene has CDR1 MGHDK and CDR2 SYGVNS. The J segment lost 5 bases and the V segment lost 6 bases, leaving 13 bases of the junction unmatched. This CDR3 region has 17 residues.